A single sample is the source of the 3 T cell receptor beta chains below, sequenced in a study of T cells in Graves' hyperthyroidism and ophthalmopathy. Using RNA transcripts as the source, TCR beta CDR3 regions were amplified. Primed by the HTBI set, a first-round RT-PCR was run on the TCR CDR3. One entry per CDR3 protein, called by TCRdb with MiXCR from the multiplex PCR reads. The data hold 40,000 or so distinct CDR3 sequences, with 40% to 55% observed a single time. Sequencing input: blood. These receptors were collected from a woman in her forties or fifties with Graves' hyperthyroidism that later progressed to Graves' ophthalmopathy.

This clonotype was seen many times. This chain uses TRBV20-1 with TRBJ2-1, with 9 bases identical to TRBD2. The CDR3 has 18 residues. Per the germline V gene, CDR1 is DFQATT and CDR2 is SNEGSKA (reference sequence). Unmatched junction bases numbered 11, after V lost 0 bases and J lost 2 bases. The CDR3 DNA follows: TGCAGTGCTAGAGAATGGTACTTAGCGGGAGACGCCTACAATGAGCAGTTCTTC. Amino acids: CSAREWYLAGDAYNEQFF.

Comments on this clonotype: One end of the junction does not line up with germline, which may come from a read error. The DNA of the CDR3 is TGCGCCACCAGCAGCCGGGGGCAGGGTGAGAAACTGGTTTTT. Translating gives CATSSRGQGEKLVF. The rearrangement uses TRBV24-1 and TRBJ1-4, with a tentative D call TRBD1 (6 bases). This CDR3 comprises 14 residues. The germline V gene has CDR1 KGHDR and CDR2 SFDVKD.

The genes are TRBV10-2 and TRBJ1-6; TRBD1 might be the D (5 bases). The CDR3 has 11 residues. Germline V gene data show CDR1 as WSHSY and CDR2 as SAAADI. V was clipped by 7 bases and J by 14 bases, with 12 bases between them. The CDR3 nucleotides read TGCGCCAGCACCTCTGGACATTCCCTCCACTTT. This translates into CASTSGHSLHF.